This T cell receptor (beta chain) came from a study of memory CD4+ T cells and cytomegalovirus serostatus (dated by TCRdb to between 2017 and 2020). Describing the broader study: The cohort included around 35 healthy adults from Belgium, of whom 9 were CMV seropositive and some 24 were CMV seronegative. To replicate a published TCR-based CMV serostatus classifier, the study sequenced CD4+ memory TCRbeta repertoires from a Belgian cohort whose cytomegalovirus serostatus was known. What the study reported, not specific to this receptor: The results were interpreted as suggesting that the CMV-associated TCR signature is largely present in the CD4+ memory repertoire. Among the approximately 160 previously reported CMV-associated TCRbeta sequences, 67 showed up in the CD4+ memory repertoires, with each one found in between one and five individuals. The original-framework classifier achieved a median bootstrapped AUC of approximately 0.94 with a 95% CI of 0.76-1.00 on the Belgian cohort. For predicting CMV serostatus, the median bootstrapped AUC was 0.95 using the original framework and 0.91 using a US-trained random forest. Only CD4+CD45RO+ memory cells were sequenced, in contrast to the original study, in which naive and memory CD4+ and CD8+ populations were covered.

With respect to this clone: Its antigen is unknown. Within one base of it there is no much larger clone, and no base qualities were kept.

Genomic DNA was extracted from sorted cells with the Quick-DNA Microprep Kit. Amplification of TCRbeta DNA was done with the immunoSEQ hsTCRbeta kit, following the protocol from the manufacturer. TCRbeta libraries were sequenced on an Illumina MiSeq instrument. Per the original workflow: Once out-of-frame sequences had been removed, 2 million to 2.5 million distinct TCRbeta sequences were left, which works out to an average of around 70,000 per individual. Each individual was scored by the count of 150 to 200 previously reported CMV-associated TCRbeta sequences and the total productive distinct TCRbeta count. A beta-binomial model was reimplemented in Python, and scikit-learn random forests with default parameters were trained on US cohort data. Classifier performance on the Belgian cohort was summarized as median AUC with percentile confidence intervals over 10,000 bootstrap iterations. Imported from immuneACCESS, the table was reduced by TCRdb to in-frame sequences with V and J called. These copies leave out some clones; in studies compared against another copy, an unresolved V gene accounts for under half, and the cause of the remainder is not known. The D gene and trimming were derived from the DNA, and the V and J assignments and clone size from that table. This sample gives approximately 40,000 clones in total; over 60% of them show up just once. The top ten constitute 1.5% to 2.5% of the sample.

The CDR3 measures 14 amino acids from cysteine to phenylalanine. The kept DNA is CDR3 alone, 42 bases in frame from the first base. The CDR1 and CDR2 encoded by the germline V gene are SNHLY and FYNNEI. Between the V and J ends, shortened by 1 base and 4 bases respectively, the junction contains 7 bases. Single viable CD3+CD4+CD8-CD45RO+ cells were sorted as memory CD4+ T cells on a FACSAria II. CMV serostatus was assessed using a Roche Elecsys assay, by which serum IgG against CMV pp150, pp28, p38 and p52 was detected. Once the samples were thawed, total CD4+ T cells were enriched through positive selection using CD4 magnetic microbeads. The samples came from a different study that was designed specifically to examine the CD4+ T cell memory repertoire. Peripheral blood mononuclear cells were isolated and cryopreserved following standard operating procedures; serum was stored at -80 °C. Staining used CD3-PerCP (BW264/56), CD4-APC (RPA-T4), CD45RO-PE (UCHT1) and CD8-Pacific Orange (3B5) antibodies, with Sytox blue excluding non-viable cells.

Recombination connected TRBV2 to TRBJ1-4; the D gene cannot be named for sure. The clonotype was recovered from an adult in good health and CMV-seronegative. Input material: memory CD4+ T cells from blood. The sequenced DNA is TGTGCCAGCAGTGAAGGACGGCATAATGAAAAACTGTTTTTT. This translates into CASSEGRHNEKLFF. With all but the CDR3 taken from the reference TRBV2 and TRBJ1-4 genes, the full variable domain is: EPEVTQTPSHQVTQMGQEVILRCVPISNHLYFYWYRQILGQKVEFLVSFYNNEISEKSEIFDDQFSVERPDGSNFTLKIRSTKLEDSAMYFCASSEGRHNEKLFFGSGTQLSVL.